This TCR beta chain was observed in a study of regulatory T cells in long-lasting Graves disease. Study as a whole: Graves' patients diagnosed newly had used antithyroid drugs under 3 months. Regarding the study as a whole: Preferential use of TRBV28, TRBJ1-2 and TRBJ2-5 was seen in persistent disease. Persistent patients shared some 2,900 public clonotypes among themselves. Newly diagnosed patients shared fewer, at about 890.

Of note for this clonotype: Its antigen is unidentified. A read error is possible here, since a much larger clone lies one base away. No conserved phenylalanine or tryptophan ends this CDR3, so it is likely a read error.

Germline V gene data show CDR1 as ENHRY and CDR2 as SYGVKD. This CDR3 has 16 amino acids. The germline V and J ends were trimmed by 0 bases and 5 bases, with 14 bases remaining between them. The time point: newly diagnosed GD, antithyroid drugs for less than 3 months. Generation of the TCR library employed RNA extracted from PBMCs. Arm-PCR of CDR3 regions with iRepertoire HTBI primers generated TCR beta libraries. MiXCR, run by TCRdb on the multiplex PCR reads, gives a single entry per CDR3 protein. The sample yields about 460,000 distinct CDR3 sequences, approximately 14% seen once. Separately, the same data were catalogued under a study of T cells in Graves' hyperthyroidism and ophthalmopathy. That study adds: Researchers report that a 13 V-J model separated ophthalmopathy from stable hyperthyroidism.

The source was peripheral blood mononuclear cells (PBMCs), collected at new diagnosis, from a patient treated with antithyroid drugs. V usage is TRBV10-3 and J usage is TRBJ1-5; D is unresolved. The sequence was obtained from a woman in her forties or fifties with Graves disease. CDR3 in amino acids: CAISESERAKDQPQHS. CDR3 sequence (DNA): TGTGCCATCAGTGAGTCAGAGAGGGCTAAAGATCAGCCCCAGCATTCT.